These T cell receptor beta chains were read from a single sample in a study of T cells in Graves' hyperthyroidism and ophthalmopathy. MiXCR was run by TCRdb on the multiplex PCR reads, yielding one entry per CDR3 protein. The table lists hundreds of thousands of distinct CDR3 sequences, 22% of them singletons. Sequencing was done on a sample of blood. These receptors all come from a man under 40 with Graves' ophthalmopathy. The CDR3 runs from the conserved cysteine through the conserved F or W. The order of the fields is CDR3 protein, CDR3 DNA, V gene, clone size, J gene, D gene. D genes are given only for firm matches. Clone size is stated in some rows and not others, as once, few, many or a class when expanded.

CDR3aa: CASSPYRTGADEQYF
CDR3nt: TGCGCCAGCAGCCCATATCGGACAGGGGCGGACGAGCAGTACTTC
v_gene: TRBV5-1
abundance: few
j_gene: TRBJ2-7
d_gene: TRBD1

CDR3aa: CASSLDVHVSYSNQPQHF
CDR3nt: TGTGCCAGCAGCTTAGATGTGCACGTATCCTATAGCAATCAGCCCCAGCATTTT
v_gene: TRBV7-2
abundance: few
j_gene: TRBJ1-5
d_gene: NA

CDR3aa: CSADEGGVGNYGYTF
CDR3nt: TGCAGCGCTGATGAAGGGGGCGTAGGGAACTATGGCTACACCTTC
v_gene: TRBV29-1
abundance: once
j_gene: TRBJ1-2
d_gene: TRBD1

CDR3aa: CASSPRDRGPYGYTF
CDR3nt: TGTGCCAGCAGCCCCCGGGACAGGGGGCCCTATGGCTACACCTTC
v_gene: TRBV11-3
abundance: NA
j_gene: TRBJ1-2
d_gene: TRBD1

CDR3aa: CASSWDSYEQYF
CDR3nt: TGTGCCAGCAGCTGGGACAGTTACGAGCAGTACTTC
v_gene: TRBV11-1
abundance: many
j_gene: TRBJ2-7
d_gene: TRBD1

CDR3aa: CASSPKDRGNQPQHF
CDR3nt: TGTGCCAGCAGTCCGAAGGACAGGGGCAATCAGCCCCAGCATTTT
v_gene: TRBV27
abundance: few
j_gene: TRBJ1-5
d_gene: TRBD1

CDR3aa: CASSQEPPGTGRAEAFF
CDR3nt: TGTGCCAGCAGCCAAGAGCCCCCTGGGACAGGGAGGGCTGAAGCTTTCTTT
v_gene: TRBV14
abundance: NA
j_gene: TRBJ1-1
d_gene: TRBD1

CDR3aa: CASSLALLGTAQETQYF
CDR3nt: TGTGCCAGCAGTTTGGCGCTGTTAGGGACAGCCCAAGAGACCCAGTACTTC
v_gene: TRBV28
abundance: NA
j_gene: TRBJ2-5
d_gene: TRBD1

CDR3aa: CSANSVAGTEAFF
CDR3nt: TGCAGTGCTAATAGCGTGGCCGGAACTGAAGCTTTCTTT
v_gene: TRBV20-1
abundance: few
j_gene: TRBJ1-1
d_gene: NA

CDR3aa: CAWMGLAGYNEQFF
CDR3nt: TGTGCCTGGATGGGACTAGCGGGTTACAATGAGCAGTTCTTC
v_gene: TRBV30
abundance: many
j_gene: TRBJ2-1
d_gene: TRBD2

CDR3aa: CASSPDKVGNTIYF
CDR3nt: TGTGCCAGCAGCCCGGATAAAGTGGGAAACACCATATATTTT
v_gene: TRBV5-4
abundance: NA
j_gene: TRBJ1-3
d_gene: NA

CDR3aa: CASMLGSGEQYF
CDR3nt: TGTGCCAGCATGCTGGGTTCAGGGGAGCAGTACTTC
v_gene: TRBV28
abundance: few
j_gene: TRBJ2-7
d_gene: NA

CDR3aa: CAISSGSYTEAFF
CDR3nt: TGTGCCATCAGTTCAGGGTCGTATACTGAAGCTTTCTTT
v_gene: TRBV10-3
abundance: few
j_gene: TRBJ1-1
d_gene: NA

CDR3aa: CSARDPGASWEKLFF
CDR3nt: TGCAGTGCTAGAGATCCGGGGGCCTCGTGGGAAAAACTGTTTTTT
v_gene: TRBV20-1
abundance: NA
j_gene: TRBJ1-4
d_gene: NA

CDR3aa: CASRPSGSSPYEQYF
CDR3nt: TGTGCCAGCAGGCCTAGCGGGAGTAGTCCCTACGAGCAGTACTTC
v_gene: TRBV6-1
abundance: few
j_gene: TRBJ2-7
d_gene: TRBD2

CDR3aa: CASSFWGLAGGPGEQFF
CDR3nt: TGTGCCAGCAGTTTTTGGGGACTAGCGGGAGGGCCAGGGGAGCAGTTCTTC
v_gene: TRBV27
abundance: few
j_gene: TRBJ2-1
d_gene: TRBD2

CDR3aa: CASSYRLAVLTDTQYF
CDR3nt: TGTGCCAGCAGCTACAGACTAGCGGTATTAACAGATACGCAGTATTTT
v_gene: TRBV7-9
abundance: many
j_gene: TRBJ2-3
d_gene: TRBD2

CDR3aa: CASRGRSRGDNQPQHF
CDR3nt: TGTGCCAGTCGGGGCCGGAGTAGGGGAGACAATCAGCCCCAGCATTTT
v_gene: TRBV19
abundance: few
j_gene: TRBJ1-5
d_gene: NA

CDR3aa: CASSSWNTGELFF
CDR3nt: TGTGCCAGCTCTAGTTGGAACACCGGGGAGCTGTTTTTT
v_gene: TRBV6-1
abundance: many
j_gene: TRBJ2-2
d_gene: NA

CDR3aa: CASSDRGEQFF
CDR3nt: TGTGCCAGCAGCGACAGGGGTGAGCAGTTCTTC
v_gene: TRBV28
abundance: few
j_gene: TRBJ2-1
d_gene: TRBD1

CDR3aa: CASSRDTQGQYF
CDR3nt: TGTGCCAGCAGCCGGGACACACAGGGGCAGTACTTC
v_gene: TRBV5-6
abundance: few
j_gene: TRBJ2-7
d_gene: NA

CDR3aa: CSARDTDSRGGYF
CDR3nt: TGCAGTGCTAGAGATACTGATTCCCGGGGGGGGTACTTC
v_gene: TRBV20-1
abundance: NA
j_gene: TRBJ2-5
d_gene: TRBD2

CDR3aa: CASSKRTGRFEKLFF
CDR3nt: TGTGCCAGCAGCAAACGGACAGGGCGATTTGAAAAACTGTTTTTT
v_gene: TRBV7-9
abundance: NA
j_gene: TRBJ1-4
d_gene: TRBD1

CDR3aa: CASSRALAGGTNEQFF
CDR3nt: TGCGCCAGCAGCCGCGCTCTAGCGGGAGGGACGAATGAGCAGTTCTTC
v_gene: TRBV4-1
abundance: NA
j_gene: TRBJ2-1
d_gene: TRBD2

CDR3aa: CASSFDKYNEQFF
CDR3nt: TGCGCCAGCAGCTTTGACAAGTACAATGAGCAGTTCTTC
v_gene: TRBV5-1
abundance: NA
j_gene: TRBJ2-1
d_gene: NA

CDR3aa: CASILGGSMNTEAFF
CDR3nt: TGTGCCAGCATCTTAGGGGGGAGCATGAACACTGAAGCTTTCTTT
v_gene: TRBV28
abundance: many
j_gene: TRBJ1-1
d_gene: NA

CDR3aa: CASSPGTWPDTQYF
CDR3nt: TGCGCCAGCAGCCCCGGCACGTGGCCAGATACGCAGTATTTT
v_gene: TRBV5-1
abundance: many
j_gene: TRBJ2-3
d_gene: NA

CDR3aa: CASSPDLLVNNEQFF
CDR3nt: TGTGCCAGCTCACCAGACCTCCTCGTAAACAATGAGCAGTTCTTC
v_gene: TRBV18
abundance: few
j_gene: TRBJ2-1
d_gene: NA

CDR3aa: CAMGQGVGTEAFF
CDR3nt: TGTGCCATGGGACAGGGGGTAGGGACTGAAGCTTTCTTT
v_gene: TRBV10-3
abundance: NA
j_gene: TRBJ1-1
d_gene: TRBD1

CDR3aa: CATSDLQADGYTF
CDR3nt: TGTGCCACCAGTGATTTGCAGGCAGATGGCTACACCTTC
v_gene: TRBV24-1
abundance: few
j_gene: TRBJ1-2
d_gene: NA

CDR3aa: CASTLGLAGETQYF
CDR3nt: TGTGCCAGCACTTTAGGACTAGCGGGAGAGACCCAGTACTTC
v_gene: TRBV12-3/TRBV12-4
abundance: few
j_gene: TRBJ2-5
d_gene: TRBD2

CDR3aa: CSAKHGTDTQYF
CDR3nt: TGCAGTGCCAAACACGGCACAGATACGCAGTATTTT
v_gene: TRBV20-1
abundance: many
j_gene: TRBJ2-3
d_gene: NA

CDR3aa: CASSYLEADSYEQYF
CDR3nt: TGTGCCAGCAGTTACTTGGAAGCGGACTCCTACGAGCAGTACTTC
v_gene: TRBV6-9
abundance: NA
j_gene: TRBJ2-7
d_gene: NA

CDR3aa: CASSLTGWSETQYF
CDR3nt: TGTGCCAGCAGCTTAACGGGATGGAGCGAGACCCAGTACTTC
v_gene: TRBV7-2
abundance: few
j_gene: TRBJ2-5
d_gene: NA

CDR3aa: CSARAAGLNTGELFF
CDR3nt: TGCAGTGCTAGAGCGGCGGGCCTGAACACCGGGGAGCTGTTTTTT
v_gene: TRBV20-1
abundance: few
j_gene: TRBJ2-2
d_gene: NA

CDR3aa: CASSPDYAYNEQFF
CDR3nt: TGTGCCAGCAGCCCTGACTATGCCTACAATGAGCAGTTCTTC
v_gene: TRBV3-1
abundance: many
j_gene: TRBJ2-1
d_gene: NA

CDR3aa: CASSHRDSNSPLHF
CDR3nt: TGTGCCAGCAGCCACCGGGACAGTAATTCACCCCTCCACTTT
v_gene: TRBV11-1
abundance: NA
j_gene: TRBJ1-6
d_gene: TRBD1